These 24 T cell receptor beta chains were all obtained from the same sample, sequenced in a study of CD8+ T cells in alopecia areata. This sample's treatment: oral pan-JAK inhibitor, 5-10 mg twice daily. Extracted RNA was reverse transcribed into cDNA, the sequencing template. Libraries were prepared by immunoSEQ multiplex PCR; TCRdb keeps only in-frame clonotypes and omits some of them. The data hold over 100,000 clones, with roughly three fifths observed a single time. This specimen consisted of CD8+ T cells sorted from blood, obtained at week 24, from a patient treated with tofacitinib. Every receptor here comes from a human donor with alopecia areata.

The V gene is TRBV6-5, the J gene TRBJ2-7; D not resolved. Germline CDR1 reads MNHEY; CDR2 reads SVGAGI. The CDR3 loop spans 11 amino acids. The germline V and J ends were trimmed by 7 bases and 9 bases, with 13 bases remaining between them. The CDR3 loop reads CASTTLGGQYF. The DNA for the CDR3 is TGTGCCAGCACAACGCTAGGCGGGCAGTACTTC.

The chain uses TRBV19 and TRBJ1-5; D gene uncertain. V dropped 1 base and J dropped 0 bases, with 7 bases sitting between them. The CDR3 spans 15 residues. The germline CDR1 and CDR2 sequences are LNHDA and SQIVND (reference sequence). The CDR3 loop is CASSIVSSSNQPQHF. The CDR3 bases are TGTGCCAGTAGTATAGTGTCGAGTAGCAATCAGCCCCAGCATTTT.

The sample holds one count of this clone. The chain is built from TRBV27 and TRBJ2-2; D unresolved. Germline values: CDR1 MNHEY, CDR2 SMNVEV (reference sequence). CDR3 length: 15 amino acids. Trimming removed 4 bases from V and 7 bases from J, with 16 bases in between. The CDR3 DNA is TGTGCCAGCAGTTCGGGCGCCAGCGTTTACGGGGAGCTGTTTTTT. Protein sequence: CASSSGASVYGELFF.

The chain couples TRBV27 to TRBJ2-7; D is unresolved. V was shortened by 3 bases and J by 0 bases, with 6 bases between the two germline ends. The germline CDR1 and CDR2 sequences are MNHEY and SMNVEV (reference sequence). This CDR3 contains 13 residues. CDR3 nucleotide sequence: TGTGCCAGCAGTTTCACAAACTCCTACGAGCAGTACTTC. Its protein product is CASSFTNSYEQYF.

The chain joins TRBV27 to TRBJ1-5; tentative D call: TRBD1 (6 bases). Trimming removed 5 bases at V and 11 bases at J, with 19 bases between. From germline, CDR1 is MNHEY and CDR2 SMNVEV (reference sequence). CDR3 length: 14 residues. The CDR3 nucleotides read TGTGCCAGCAGTACCTCCAGGGGATGGACCGCCCAGCATTTT. Translated: CASSTSRGWTAQHF.

V gene TRBV9 combines with J gene TRBJ2-7; TRBD1 is a possible D gene (5 bases). The CDR3 is made up of 15 amino acids. Germline V gives CDR1 SGDLS, CDR2 YYNGEE. Trimming removed 0 bases from V and 1 base from J, with 11 bases in between. The CDR3 is CASSVDDSRSYEQYF. The CDR3 nucleotides are TGTGCCAGCAGCGTAGACGACAGCAGGTCCTACGAGCAGTACTTC.

The rearrangement uses TRBV10-3 and TRBJ1-2; D is ambiguous. Germline V gene data show CDR1 as ENHRY and CDR2 as SYGVKD. The V end lost 0 bases, the J end lost 0 bases, and 5 bases lay between the germline ends. CDR3 length: 14 amino acids. The CDR3 bases are TGTGCCATCAGTGAGTCAGCAGCTAACTATGGCTACACCTTC. Its protein is CAISESAANYGYTF.

The V gene is TRBV11-2, the J gene TRBJ1-1; D is ambiguous. The CDR3 is 11 residues long. CDR1 is SGHAT and CDR2 is FQNNGV in the germline V gene. Trimming left V 1 base short and J 6 bases short, with 3 bases between. CDR3 in amino acids: CASSLAAEAFF. The CDR3 nucleotides read TGTGCCAGCAGCTTAGCCGCTGAAGCTTTCTTT.

This chain connects TRBV2 to TRBJ1-2; 7 nucleotides line up with TRBD1. V was clipped by 4 bases and J by 2 bases; unmatched bases: 13. The CDR3 totals 17 residues. CDR1 and CDR2 from the germline V gene are SNHLY and FYNNEI. The CDR3 sequence is CASSGWIATGENYGYTF. CDR3 DNA: TGTGCCAGCAGTGGTTGGATCGCAACAGGGGAAAACTATGGCTACACCTTC.

CDR3 nucleotides: TGTGCCAGCAGTGATGGACAGCGCGACTATGGCTACACCTTC. It codes for CASSDGQRDYGYTF. This chain uses TRBV2 with TRBJ1-2; D possibly corresponds to TRBD1 (6 bases). The CDR3 consists of 14 residues. Germline V lookup: CDR1 SNHLY, CDR2 FYNNEI. Trimming left V 3 bases short and J 3 bases short, with 11 bases between.

This rearrangement joins TRBV11-2 to TRBJ2-2; D is uncertain. V lost 5 bases and J lost 6, with 16 bases in between. The CDR3 totals 15 residues. Germline V gene lookup returns CDR1 SGHAT and CDR2 FQNNGV. CDR3 nucleotides: TGTGCCAGCAGCCCAGCCCCTGGCTACGCCGGGGAGCTGTTTTTT. Protein product: CASSPAPGYAGELFF.

V gene TRBV9 combines with J gene TRBJ1-2, with D maybe TRBD1 (6 bases). The CDR3 extends over 15 amino acids. CDR1 and CDR2 (germline): SGDLS, YYNGEE. V shed 2 bases and J shed 4 bases, with 15 bases lying between them. CDR3 DNA: TGTGCCAGCAGCGTTTCGGAGGGGGAGTTCTATGGCTACACCTTC. Protein: CASSVSEGEFYGYTF.

The rearrangement uses TRBV27 and TRBJ2-7, with D uncertain. Deletions cut 5 bases from V and 3 bases from J, with 8 bases between. Germline loops: CDR1 MNHEY, CDR2 SMNVEV (reference sequence). CDR3 length: 12 residues. The CDR3 protein is CASSPGYYEQYF. The CDR3 coding sequence is TGTGCCAGCAGTCCCGGATACTACGAGCAGTACTTC.

This chain uses TRBV6-6 with TRBJ2-3; TRBD1 matches 7 bases. V was clipped by 11 bases and J by 2 bases; unmatched bases: 7. Germline V gene sequence: CDR1 MNHNY, CDR2 SVGAGI (reference sequence). The CDR3 has 13 residues. DNA for the CDR3: TGTGCCTCCCTAGGGGGCTCCACAGATACGCAGTATTTT. Protein sequence: CASLGGSTDTQYF.

This clone has more than one count but fewer than ten. The chain employs TRBV2 and TRBJ2-7; possible D gene TRBD2, 5 bases. Trimming stripped 7 bases from V and 3 bases from J, with 22 bases between. Germline lookup yields CDR1 SNHLY and CDR2 FYNNEI. The length of the CDR3 is 16 residues. CDR3 protein: CASNLGNGVLYYEQYF. Here the CDR3 DNA reads TGTGCCAGCAACCTTGGTAACGGGGTCCTGTACTACGAGCAGTACTTC.

The chain carries TRBV5-4 and TRBJ2-3; TRBD1 matches 8 bases. The germline V gene has CDR1 SGHNT and CDR2 YYREEE (reference sequence). Trimming removed 4 bases from V and 4 bases from J; junction bases left unmatched: 5. The CDR3 totals 14 residues. This CDR3 reads CASSSQGAADTQYF. CDR3 in DNA: TGTGCCAGCAGCAGTCAGGGGGCCGCAGATACGCAGTATTTT.

This sequence joins TRBV4-1 and TRBJ1-5; no definite D call. Germline V lookup: CDR1 MGHRA, CDR2 YSYEKL. V lost 0 bases and J 4 bases, leaving 10 bases between the germline ends. There are 15 residues in the CDR3. CDR3 sequence reads: CASSQERSRNQPQHF. The CDR3 DNA follows: TGCGCCAGCAGCCAAGAACGATCCAGGAATCAGCCCCAGCATTTT.

This rearrangement joins TRBV29-1 to TRBJ1-2; TRBD1 matches 7 bases. V dropped 8 bases and J dropped 6; count of bases not matched to a gene: 12. The germline gives CDR1 SQVTM, CDR2 ANQGSEA. The CDR3 extends over 13 amino acids. The CDR3 bases are TGCAGCTTCAGGGACAGCGACCACGATGGCTACACCTTC. This sequence encodes CSFRDSDHDGYTF.

This chain connects TRBV6-5 to TRBJ1-6, with 9 bases identical to TRBD1. The CDR3 has 14 residues. V lost 5 bases and J lost 10; bases outside the gene matches: 6. The germline V gene encodes CDR1 MNHEY and CDR2 SVGAGI. CDR3 sequence reads: CASSIRQGVSPLHF. CDR3 coding DNA: TGTGCCAGCAGTATCCGACAGGGGGTCTCACCCCTCCACTTT.

Comments on this clone: The identical CDR3 is also encoded by other nucleotide sequences in the sample. The CDR3 reads CAWSVYSNQPQHF. The CDR3, as DNA: TGTGCCTGGAGTGTGTATAGCAATCAGCCCCAGCATTTT. The chain couples TRBV30 to TRBJ1-5; D remains ambiguous. There are 13 residues in the CDR3. The germline V gene encodes CDR1 GTSNPN and CDR2 SVGIG (reference sequence). The V gene lost 0 bases and the J gene lost 0 bases, with 3 bases spanning the gap.

Written as DNA, the CDR3 is TGTGCCAGCAGCTTGTTGGCAGGCTTCACAGATACGCAGTATTTT. Its translation: CASSLLAGFTDTQYF. This chain uses TRBV5-6 with TRBJ2-3; D not certain. This CDR3 is built from 15 residues. Trimming took 1 base from V and 2 from J, leaving 11 bases between them. Germline loops: CDR1 SGHDT, CDR2 YYEEEE.

This clone was detected a few times. The chain joins TRBV7-8 to TRBJ1-2; maybe TRBD1 (6 bases). This CDR3 contains 15 residues. Trimming took 5 bases from V and 4 from J, leaving 17 bases between them. In germline, CDR1 is SGHVS, CDR2 FQNEAQ. The CDR3 here is CASSIGAGALYGYTF. The CDR3, as DNA: TGTGCCAGCAGCATCGGGGCAGGGGCACTCTATGGCTACACCTTC.

This chain uses TRBV4-2 with TRBJ2-3; D not resolved. The CDR3 runs to 19 residues. The V and J ends lost 0 bases and 2 bases respectively, with 21 bases between them. Germline CDR1 and CDR2: LGHNA and YNFKEQ. In DNA form, the CDR3 reads TGTGCCAGCAGCCAAGATCTTAGGACGGGCTTGGACGACACAGATACGCAGTATTTT. Its translation: CASSQDLRTGLDDTDTQYF.

The rearrangement links TRBV27 to TRBJ2-3; TRBD2 agrees at 7 bases. The CDR3 is made up of 15 amino acids. V was pared by 3 bases and J by 6 bases, with 9 bases of the junction left unmatched. Germline V gene data show CDR1 as MNHEY and CDR2 as SMNVEV (reference sequence). CDR3 residues: CASSFQRGPRDTQYF. The CDR3 nucleotides read TGTGCCAGCAGTTTCCAGCGGGGACCTCGGGATACGCAGTATTTT.